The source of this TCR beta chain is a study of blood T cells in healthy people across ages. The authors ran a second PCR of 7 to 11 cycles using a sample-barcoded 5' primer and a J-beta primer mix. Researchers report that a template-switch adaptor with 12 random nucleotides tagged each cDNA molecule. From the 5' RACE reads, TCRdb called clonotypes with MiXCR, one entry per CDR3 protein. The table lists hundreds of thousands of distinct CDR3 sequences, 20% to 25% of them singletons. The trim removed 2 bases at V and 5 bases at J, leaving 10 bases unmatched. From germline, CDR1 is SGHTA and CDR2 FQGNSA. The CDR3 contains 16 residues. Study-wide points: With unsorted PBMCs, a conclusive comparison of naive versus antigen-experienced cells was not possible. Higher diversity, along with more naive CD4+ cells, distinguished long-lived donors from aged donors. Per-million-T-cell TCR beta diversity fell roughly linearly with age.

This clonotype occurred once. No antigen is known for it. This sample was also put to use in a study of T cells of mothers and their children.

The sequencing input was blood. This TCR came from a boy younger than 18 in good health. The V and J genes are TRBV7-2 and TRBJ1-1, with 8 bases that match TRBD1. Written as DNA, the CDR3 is TGTGCCAGCAGCTTAAGGACAGGGTTCGTGAGGACTGAAGCTTTCTTT. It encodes CASSLRTGFVRTEAFF.